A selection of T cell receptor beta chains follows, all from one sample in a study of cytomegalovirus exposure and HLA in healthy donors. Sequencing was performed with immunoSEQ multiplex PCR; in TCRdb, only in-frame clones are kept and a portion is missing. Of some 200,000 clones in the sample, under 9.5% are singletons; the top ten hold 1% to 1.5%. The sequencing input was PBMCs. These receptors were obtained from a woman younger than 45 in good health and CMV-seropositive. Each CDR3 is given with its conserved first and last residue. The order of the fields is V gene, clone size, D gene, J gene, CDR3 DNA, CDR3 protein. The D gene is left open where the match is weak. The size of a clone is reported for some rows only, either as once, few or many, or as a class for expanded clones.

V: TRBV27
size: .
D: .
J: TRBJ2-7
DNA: TGTGCCAGCAGCCGTGGACAGTACGAGCAGTACTTC
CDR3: CASSRGQYEQYF

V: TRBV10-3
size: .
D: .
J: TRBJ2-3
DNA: TGTGCCATCAGTCGACTAGGTGCGAGCACAGATACGCAGTATTTT
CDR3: CAISRLGASTDTQYF

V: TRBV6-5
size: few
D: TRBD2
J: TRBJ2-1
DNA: TGTGCCAGCAGTTACTCAAGTGGGAGGGCCAATGAGCAGTTCTTC
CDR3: CASSYSSGRANEQFF

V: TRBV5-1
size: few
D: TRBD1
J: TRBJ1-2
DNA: TGCGCCAGCAGATCTTCGGGACAGGGCTATGGCTACACCTTC
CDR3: CASRSSGQGYGYTF

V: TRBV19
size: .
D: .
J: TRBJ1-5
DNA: TGTGCCAGTAGTATCCAGATTAGCAATCAGCCCCAGCATTTT
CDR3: CASSIQISNQPQHF

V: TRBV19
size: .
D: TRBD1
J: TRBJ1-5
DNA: TGTGCCAGTAGTTTGCGGACAGGGCAGGGCAATCAGCCCCAGCATTTT
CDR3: CASSLRTGQGNQPQHF

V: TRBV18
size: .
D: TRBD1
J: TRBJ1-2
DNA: TGTGCCAGCTCACCTACAACAGGGGCCTATGGCTACACCTTC
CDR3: CASSPTTGAYGYTF

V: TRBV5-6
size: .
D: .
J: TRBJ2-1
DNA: TGTGCCAGCAGCTTGGCGCAGTACAATGAGCAGTTCTTC
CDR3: CASSLAQYNEQFF

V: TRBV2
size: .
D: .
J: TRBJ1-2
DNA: TGTGCCAGCACCGATTTAAAGACAGATAACTATGGCTACACCTTC
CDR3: CASTDLKTDNYGYTF

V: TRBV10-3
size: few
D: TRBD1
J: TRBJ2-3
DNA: TGTGCCATCAGTGATGACAGGGGCACAGATACGCAGTATTTT
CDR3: CAISDDRGTDTQYF

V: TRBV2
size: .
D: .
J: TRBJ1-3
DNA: TGTGCCAGCAGACCTAGTCACTCTGGAAACACCATATATTTT
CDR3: CASRPSHSGNTIYF

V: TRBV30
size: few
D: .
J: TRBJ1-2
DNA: TGTGCCTGGACCAGACCCGTCCAGGGCCCCTATGGCTACACCTTC
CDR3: CAWTRPVQGPYGYTF

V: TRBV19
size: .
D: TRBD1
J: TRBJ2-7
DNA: TGTGCCAGTAGTGTCAGGGGGCAAAGAACCTACGAGCAGTACTTC
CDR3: CASSVRGQRTYEQYF

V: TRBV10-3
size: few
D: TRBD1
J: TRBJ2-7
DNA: TGTGCCATCAAAGAGACAGGGGCCCTCTACGAGCAGTACTTC
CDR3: CAIKETGALYEQYF

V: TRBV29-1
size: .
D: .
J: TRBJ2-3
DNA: TGCAGCGTTGAGGACGCGGGGTACGCGGATACGCAGTATTTT
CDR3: CSVEDAGYADTQYF

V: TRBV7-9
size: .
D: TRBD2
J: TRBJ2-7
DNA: TGTGCCAGCAGCAACTCACGGACTAGCGGGACCTACGAGCAGTACTTC
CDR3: CASSNSRTSGTYEQYF

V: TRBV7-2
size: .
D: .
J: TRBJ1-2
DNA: TGTGCCAGCAGCCCGAGCCGTAGAGGGGGCTATGGCTACACCTTC
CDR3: CASSPSRRGGYGYTF

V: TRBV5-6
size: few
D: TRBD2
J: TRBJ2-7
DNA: TGTGCCAGCAGCTCGGCTATAAGACTAGCGAGATACGAGCAGTACTTC
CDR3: CASSSAIRLARYEQYF

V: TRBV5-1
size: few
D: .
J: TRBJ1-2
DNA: TGCGCCAGCAGCTTGGACGGTGACTATGGCTACACCTTC
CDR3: CASSLDGDYGYTF

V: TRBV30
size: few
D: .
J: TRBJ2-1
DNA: TGTGCCTGGAGTGTTGTTCAGGACTACAATGAGCAGTTCTTC
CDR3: CAWSVVQDYNEQFF

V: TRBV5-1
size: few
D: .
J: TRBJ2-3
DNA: TGCGCCAGCAGCTTGGGGCTAGATACGCAGTATTTT
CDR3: CASSLGLDTQYF

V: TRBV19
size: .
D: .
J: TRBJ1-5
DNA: TGTGCCACCGTGGGGGGAACTCAGCCCCAGCATTTT
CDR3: CATVGGTQPQHF

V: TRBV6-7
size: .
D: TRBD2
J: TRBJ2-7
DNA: TGTGCCAGCAGCCAAACTAGCGGGAGTGAGTACGAGCAGTACTTC
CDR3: CASSQTSGSEYEQYF

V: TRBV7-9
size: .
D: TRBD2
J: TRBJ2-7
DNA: TGTGCCAGCACCGAAGGAGGGGCTAGCGGGAGGGACAAGACCTACGAGCAGTACTTC
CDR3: CASTEGGASGRDKTYEQYF

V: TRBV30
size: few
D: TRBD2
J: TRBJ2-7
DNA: TGTGCCTGGAGAGATATTAGCGGGAGGGGGCACGAGCAGTACTTC
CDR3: CAWRDISGRGHEQYF

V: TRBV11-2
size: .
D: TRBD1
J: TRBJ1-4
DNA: TGTGCCAGCGGCCGGGACAGAAAAGAAAAACTGTTTTTT
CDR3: CASGRDRKEKLFF

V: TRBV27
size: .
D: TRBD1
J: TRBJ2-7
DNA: TGTGCCAGCAGTTTAGGGACCGGGACAGGGGGCTACGAGCAGTACTTC
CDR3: CASSLGTGTGGYEQYF

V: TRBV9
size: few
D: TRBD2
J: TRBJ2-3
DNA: TGTGCCAGCAGCGAGGGGCCCCCTAGCGGGCTTAATACGCAGTATTTT
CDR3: CASSEGPPSGLNTQYF

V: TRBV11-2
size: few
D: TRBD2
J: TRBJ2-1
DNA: TGTGCCAGCATCCGACTAGCGGGCGATTACAATGAGCAGTTCTTC
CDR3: CASIRLAGDYNEQFF

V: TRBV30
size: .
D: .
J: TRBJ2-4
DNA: TGTGCCTTCGGGTTTCCAGCCAAAAACATTCAGTACTTC
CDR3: CAFGFPAKNIQYF

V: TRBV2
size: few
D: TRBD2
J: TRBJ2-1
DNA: TGTGCCAGCAGTGACACTAGCGGGAGGGGACACAATGAGCAGTTCTTC
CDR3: CASSDTSGRGHNEQFF

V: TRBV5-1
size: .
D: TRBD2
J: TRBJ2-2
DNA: TGCGCCAGCAGCAGTAGCGGGAGCGCGAACACCGGGGAGCTGTTTTTT
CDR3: CASSSSGSANTGELFF

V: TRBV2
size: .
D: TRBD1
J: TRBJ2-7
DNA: TGTGCCACAACCGGGACAGGGAACCCCTACGAGCAGTACTTC
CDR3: CATTGTGNPYEQYF

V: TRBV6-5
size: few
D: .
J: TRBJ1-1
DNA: TGTGCCAGCAGCCCGCTAAAGCCTATGAACACTGAAGCTTTCTTT
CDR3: CASSPLKPMNTEAFF

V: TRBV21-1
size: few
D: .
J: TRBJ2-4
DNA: TGTGCCAGCAGCCCCGGAGGGATCGGCAGGGGGGACATTCAGTACTTC
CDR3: CASSPGGIGRGDIQYF